This is a list of T cell receptor beta chains from one sample in a study of control samples from healthy donors and cancer patients. Assay: immunoSEQ multiplex PCR; the TCRdb copy retains only in-frame clones and omits some. The sample has over 85,000 clones; approximately 93% are singletons. Source material: blood. These receptors were taken from a woman in her twenties or thirties in good health. Both conserved end residues are part of each CDR3. Fields, in order: CDR3 protein, CDR3 DNA, D gene, clone size, J gene, V gene. D genes are given only for firm matches. Rows may omit the clone size; those that give it use once, few, many or a size class.

CSVEVGAVTEAFF,TGCAGCGTTGAAGTTGGTGCGGTCACTGAAGCTTTCTTT,-,-,TRBJ1-1,TRBV29-1
CASSQDPGGNQPQHF,TGCGCCAGCAGCCAAGATCCGGGGGGCAATCAGCCCCAGCATTTT,-,-,TRBJ1-5,TRBV4-1
CASSQDPAGKDYEKLFF,TGTGCCAGCAGCCAAGACCCTGCAGGGAAAGACTATGAAAAACTGTTTTTT,-,-,TRBJ1-4,TRBV3-1/TRBV3-2
CASSQDRGRDYSPLHF,TGTGCCAGCAGCCAAGACAGGGGGCGCGATTATTCACCCCTCCACTTT,TRBD1,-,TRBJ1-6,TRBV5-6
CAWSGVRNSPLHF,TGTGCCTGGAGTGGAGTAAGGAATTCACCCCTCCACTTT,-,-,TRBJ1-6,TRBV30
CASSFGWGADSNQPQHF,TGTGCCAGCAGCTTCGGCTGGGGGGCAGATAGCAATCAGCCCCAGCATTTT,-,-,TRBJ1-5,TRBV5-6
CASSFKGTYGNTIYF,TGTGCCAGCAGCTTTAAGGGGACTTATGGAAACACCATATATTTT,-,once,TRBJ1-3,TRBV5-8
CASSPGRTGMNTEAFF,TGTGCCAGCAGCCCGGGTAGGACAGGGATGAACACTGAAGCTTTCTTT,TRBD1,-,TRBJ1-1,TRBV16
CASGGQGASLDGYTF,TGTGCTAGTGGCGGTCAGGGGGCAAGTCTCGATGGCTACACCTTC,TRBD1,-,TRBJ1-2,TRBV12-5
CASSPGRGWNNEQFF,TGCGCCAGCAGCCCCGGACGCGGGTGGAACAATGAGCAGTTCTTC,-,-,TRBJ2-1,TRBV10-2
CSVEPRGGDEQFF,TGCAGCGTTGAACCCAGGGGGGGCGATGAGCAGTTCTTC,-,-,TRBJ2-1,TRBV29-1
CASSYSSGQPTGELFF,TGTGCCAGCAGTTACTCATCGGGACAACCCACCGGGGAGCTGTTTTTT,-,-,TRBJ2-2,TRBV6-5
CASSFSPRDQPQHF,TGTGCCAGCAGTTTCTCCCCCCGGGATCAGCCCCAGCATTTT,-,-,TRBJ1-5,TRBV27
CASRWTGELFF,TGTGCCAGCAGATGGACCGGGGAGCTGTTTTTT,-,-,TRBJ2-2,TRBV6-5
CASSEPGQPYNEQFF,TGTGCCAGCAGCGAACCGGGACAGCCTTACAATGAGCAGTTCTTC,TRBD1,once,TRBJ2-1,TRBV3-1/TRBV3-2
CASSEVRVSNQPQHF,TGTGCCAGCAGTGAAGTGAGGGTTAGCAATCAGCCCCAGCATTTT,-,-,TRBJ1-5,TRBV6-1
CASLTRRDSPNYGYTF,TGTGCCAGCCTTACACGCCGGGACAGCCCTAACTATGGCTACACCTTC,TRBD1,-,TRBJ1-2,TRBV2
CATSDNQALGYTF,TGTGCCACCAGTGATAACCAGGCGCTTGGCTACACCTTC,-,once,TRBJ1-2,TRBV24-1
CASSLGQNPYGYTF,TGTGCCAGCAGTTTGGGACAGAACCCATATGGCTACACCTTC,TRBD1,-,TRBJ1-2,TRBV28
CASSLISSGEQFF,TGTGCCAGCAGCCTCATATCCAGCGGGGAGCAGTTCTTC,-,-,TRBJ2-1,TRBV6-6
CASSWLSDLDQPQHF,TGTGCCAGCAGCTGGCTCTCGGATCTCGATCAGCCCCAGCATTTT,-,-,TRBJ1-5,TRBV5-5
CASSQDPLWLGVIYGYTF,TGTGCCAGCAGCCAAGACCCCCTTTGGTTGGGGGTGATCTATGGCTACACCTTC,-,-,TRBJ1-2,TRBV21-1
CASSPQGSGANVLTF,TGTGCCAGCAGCCCACAGGGCTCTGGGGCCAACGTCCTGACTTTC,-,-,TRBJ2-6,TRBV3-1/TRBV3-2
CASSYRSSSSGNTIYF,TGTGCCAGCAGCTACCGGTCTTCGAGCTCTGGAAACACCATATATTTT,-,-,TRBJ1-3,TRBV7-8
CASSLAPGTPSSGNTIYF,TGTGCCAGCAGCTTAGCCCCTGGGACGCCGAGCTCTGGAAACACCATATATTTT,-,-,TRBJ1-3,TRBV11-2
CASSYSGRVGNTEAFF,TGTGCCAGCAGTTACTCCGGTCGGGTGGGGAACACTGAAGCTTTCTTT,-,-,TRBJ1-1,TRBV6-6
CASSPKQETQYF,TGTGCCAGCAGCCCCAAACAAGAGACCCAGTACTTC,-,once,TRBJ2-5,TRBV3-1/TRBV3-2
CASTFNRGGTGELFF,TGTGCCAGCACCTTCAATCGGGGAGGTACCGGGGAGCTGTTTTTT,-,-,TRBJ2-2,TRBV27
CASTRDLKPGSGELFF,TGTGCCAGCACCAGGGACCTTAAACCAGGGTCCGGGGAGCTGTTTTTT,-,-,TRBJ2-2,TRBV5-6
CASSGGRQSSYEQYF,TGTGCCAGCAGTGGTGGGCGTCAGAGCTCCTACGAGCAGTACTTC,-,few,TRBJ2-7,TRBV2
CSVEAASGGYTF,TGCAGCGTTGAAGCGGCCAGCGGGGGCTACACCTTC,-,-,TRBJ1-2,TRBV29-1
CASSQGLFSYEQYF,TGCGCCAGCAGCCAGGGACTGTTCTCCTACGAGCAGTACTTC,-,once,TRBJ2-7,TRBV5-1
CASSLDGTARGGKLFF,TGCGCCAGCAGCTTGGACGGGACAGCCAGGGGAGGAAAACTGTTTTTT,TRBD1,-,TRBJ1-4,TRBV5-1
CASKTGFVTEAFF,TGTGCCAGCAAGACAGGTTTTGTGACTGAAGCTTTCTTT,-,-,TRBJ1-1,TRBV6-6
CASSLDGGHLAEAFF,TGTGCCAGCAGCCTAGACGGCGGCCACCTCGCTGAAGCTTTCTTT,-,-,TRBJ1-1,TRBV7-9
CASSVAPSGSFTDTQYF,TGTGCCAGCAGCGTAGCTCCAAGCGGGAGTTTCACAGATACGCAGTATTTT,TRBD2,-,TRBJ2-3,TRBV9
CASGLVERETQYF,TGTGCTAGTGGTTTGGTAGAAAGGGAGACCCAGTACTTC,-,once,TRBJ2-5,TRBV12-5